These 26 T cell receptor beta chains came from one sample sequenced in a study of response to subunit inactivated influenza vaccine. MiXCR was run by TCRdb on the RT-PCR reads, yielding one entry per CDR3 protein. The sample lists 500,000 to 550,000 distinct CDR3 sequences, roughly a quarter occurring once. The same specimen was also included in a second study, on T cells expressing NK-cell markers. In that study: With UMIs, 5'RACE template switching was used to make TCR beta cDNA.

The starting material was CD4+ T cells sorted from PBMCs, obtained less than 13 days after vaccination. Source of these receptors: a man aged 50 to 60 who received an inactivated influenza vaccine.

There are a few counts of this clonotype. The rearrangement uses TRBV28 and TRBJ2-5; 7 nucleotides agree with TRBD1. CDR1 is MDHEN and CDR2 is SYDVKM in the germline V gene. The CDR3 totals 14 residues. V lost 6 bases to trimming and J lost 4 bases; unmatched junction nucleotides: 8. The CDR3 spells CASRSTGQGETQYF. The CDR3 region has the DNA TGTGCCAGCAGGTCGACAGGGCAAGGAGAGACCCAGTACTTC.

Only a few counts were recorded for this clonotype. The chain has TRBV20-1 and TRBJ2-7; 7 positions agree with TRBD2. Trimming cost V 3 bases and J 4 bases; bases outside gene matches: 9. The CDR3 is made up of 14 amino acids. Germline values: CDR1 DFQATT, CDR2 SNEGSKA (reference sequence). The CDR3 loop reads CSASPASGEYEQYF. CDR3 bases: TGCAGTGCTAGTCCGGCTAGCGGAGAATACGAGCAGTACTTC.

This chain connects TRBV20-1 to TRBJ2-1, with 8 bases that match TRBD2. This CDR3 region has 15 residues. V trimming: 3 bases; J trimming: 4 bases; junction bases outside the gene matches: 8. Per the germline V gene, CDR1 is DFQATT and CDR2 is SNEGSKA (reference sequence). DNA for the CDR3: TGCAGTGCTAGGCTAGCGGGCGATCGTTACAATGAGCAGTTCTTC. Residues: CSARLAGDRYNEQFF.

This clonotype came up a few times. The V gene is TRBV27, the J gene TRBJ2-1, with TRBD2 identical over 12 bases. Germline V gene lookup returns CDR1 MNHEY and CDR2 SMNVEV (reference sequence). V shed 4 bases, J shed 5 bases, and the junction held 9 bases outside the gene matches. CDR3 size: 17 residues. The CDR3 DNA is TGTGCCAGCAGTTCCTCTACTAGCGGGAGGTGGAACAATGAGCAGTTCTTC. Protein: CASSSSTSGRWNNEQFF.

The V gene is TRBV20-1, the J gene TRBJ2-1; TRBD2 aligns across 9 bases. V trimming: 4 bases; J trimming: 8 bases; junction bases outside the gene matches: 12. Germline V gene data show CDR1 as DFQATT and CDR2 as SNEGSKA (reference sequence). This CDR3 has 15 amino acids. The CDR3 sequence: CSANSGGGAVHEQFF. The CDR3 nucleotides are TGCAGTGCTAATTCGGGCGGGGGGGCCGTGCATGAGCAGTTCTTC.

The chain employs TRBV5-1 and TRBJ2-6; D could derive from TRBD1 or TRBD2 (5 bases each). V gave up 4 bases and J gave up 1 base, with 15 bases separating them. The germline V gene has CDR1 SGHRS and CDR2 YFSETQ. The CDR3 totals 17 residues. The CDR3 sequence: CASSVRSGRSGANVLTF. Written as DNA, the CDR3 is TGCGCCAGCAGCGTCCGATCGGGGCGGTCTGGGGCCAACGTCCTGACTTTC.

The chain employs TRBV12-3 or TRBV12-4 and TRBJ2-3; the D gene is possibly TRBD2 (5 bases). V shed 6 bases and J shed 4 bases, with 17 bases lying between them. The CDR3 covers 15 residues. For the CDR3, the DNA is TGTGCCAGCAGCTTTACCGGGTCTAGCTCAGATACGCAGTATTTT. This sequence encodes CASSFTGSSSDTQYF.

This clonotype was counted many times. CDR3 residues: CASSLVQAYEQYF. In nucleotides, the CDR3 is TGTGCCAGCAGCTTAGTACAGGCCTACGAGCAGTACTTC. The genes are TRBV7-2 and TRBJ2-7, with D possibly TRBD1 on 5 matching bases. The CDR3 consists of 13 residues. Germline loops: CDR1 SGHTA, CDR2 FQGNSA. Deletions cut 1 base from V and 2 bases from J, with 6 bases between.

This clonotype was picked up a small number of times. The J gene is TRBJ1-3, the V gene TRBV11-2; D possibly corresponds to TRBD1 (5 bases). CDR3 length equals 16 residues. Germline assignment: CDR1 SGHAT and CDR2 FQNNGV. V shed 3 bases and J shed 0 bases, with 12 bases lying between them. The CDR3 reads CASSFRTGTSGNTIYF. The CDR3 DNA reads as TGTGCCAGCAGCTTTCGAACCGGGACCTCTGGAAACACCATATATTTT. The whole variable domain, filled in from reference TRBV11-2 and TRBJ1-3, reads EAGVAQSPRYKIIEKRQSVAFWCNPISGHATLYWYQQILGQGPKLLIQFQNNGVVDDSQLPKDRFSAERLKGVDSTLKIQPAKLEDSAVYLCASSFRTGTSGNTIYFGEGSWLTVV.

This chain links TRBV12-3 or TRBV12-4 with TRBJ2-7; D is perhaps TRBD1 or TRBD2 (5 bases each). The CDR3 is made up of 12 amino acids. Between the trimmed V and J ends, which lost 5 bases and 12 bases, there was a span of 17 bases. The CDR3 bases are TGTGCCAGCAGTCCGGCGAGGGGCAGTAGGTACTTC. Protein: CASSPARGSRYF.

The count of this clonotype is one. The chain couples TRBV30 to TRBJ2-3; 7 bases are shared with TRBD1. CDR3 length equals 14 residues. V shed 0 bases and J 6 bases; nucleotides not matched to a gene: 6. Per the germline V gene, CDR1 is GTSNPN and CDR2 is SVGIG (reference sequence). The CDR3 region has the DNA TGTGCCTGGAGTGTACAGGGGTTGTGGGATACGCAGTATTTT. Translation: CAWSVQGLWDTQYF. Full variable domain (remainder filled in from reference TRBV30 and TRBJ2-3): SQTIHQWPATLVQPVGSPLSLECTVEGTSNPNLYWYRQAAGRGLQLLFYSVGIGQISSEVPQNLSASRPQDRQFILSSKKLLLSDSGFYLCAWSVQGLWDTQYFGPGTRLTVL.

This clonotype was detected a few times. V usage is TRBV28 and J usage is TRBJ2-7; D is unresolved. CDR3 length equals 14 residues. The V end lost 5 bases, the J end lost 4 bases, and 15 bases lay between the germline ends. CDR1 and CDR2 (germline): MDHEN, SYDVKM. Here the CDR3 reads CASSPQRGRYEQYF. CDR3 DNA: TGTGCCAGCAGTCCCCAACGCGGCAGATACGAGCAGTACTTC.

CDR3 loop: CASSILRTSGRAHEQFF. CDR3 bases: TGTGCCAGTAGTATATTGCGGACTAGCGGGAGGGCCCATGAGCAGTTCTTC. This chain joins TRBV19 and TRBJ2-1; 15 nucleotides line up with TRBD2. V was pared by 2 bases and J by 8 bases, with 7 bases of the junction left unmatched. Looked up from germline, CDR1 is LNHDA and CDR2 is SQIVND (reference sequence). The CDR3 is made up of 17 amino acids.

This clonotype was seen a handful of times. The chain is built from TRBV12-3 or TRBV12-4 and TRBJ2-5; TRBD2 agrees at 7 bases. The ends lost 7 bases at V and 1 base at J; junction bases unmatched: 6. This CDR3 has 14 residues. CDR3 nucleotide sequence: TGTGCCAGCACGTCCTCGGGGGGCCAAGAGACCCAGTACTTC. Amino acids: CASTSSGGQETQYF.

A few counts support this clonotype. The CDR3 region has the DNA TGCAGTGCTAGAGGGGCGGGGTACACCGGGGAGCTGTTTTTT. It specifies CSARGAGYTGELFF. This chain connects TRBV20-1 to TRBJ2-2; the D gene is possibly TRBD2 (6 bases). This CDR3 is 14 amino acids long. Per germline, CDR1 DFQATT and CDR2 SNEGSKA (reference sequence). V was trimmed by 1 base and J by 3 bases, leaving 9 bases between them.

This clonotype was seen only a few times. This chain joins TRBV20-1 and TRBJ1-4, with 10 positions matching TRBD1. Germline CDR1 DFQATT, CDR2 SNEGSKA (reference sequence). The V segment lost 2 bases and the J segment 6 bases; nucleotides outside the gene matches: 3. This CDR3 contains 14 residues. DNA of the CDR3: TGCAGTGCTAGAAGACAGGGGGCGCATGAAAAACTGTTTTTT. It translates to CSARRQGAHEKLFF.

The chain joins TRBV7-9 to TRBJ2-3; 8 bases are shared with TRBD2. J lost 1 base, V lost 0 bases, and 3 bases had no gene match. This CDR3 region has 16 residues. Germline CDR1 is SEHNR and CDR2 is FQNEAQ (reference sequence). The CDR3 DNA follows: TGTGCCAGCAGCTTAGCGTTGCGGGAGGGCACAGATACGCAGTATTTT. Protein sequence: CASSLALREGTDTQYF.

The V call is TRBV20-1, the J call TRBJ2-7, with D perhaps assigned TRBD1 or TRBD2 (5 bases each). V lost 6 bases and J lost 7, with 19 bases in between. The V gene's germline CDR1 is DFQATT and CDR2 SNEGSKA (reference sequence). This CDR3 region has 13 residues. The CDR3 protein is CSALRVPPGEQYF. DNA for the CDR3: TGCAGTGCCCTCAGGGTACCACCGGGGGAGCAGTACTTC.

This clonotype showed up many times. The gene calls are TRBV5-1 and TRBJ2-5; D gene unclear. The CDR3 consists of 12 residues. The germline V gene has CDR1 SGHRS and CDR2 YFSETQ. Trimming shortened V by 1 base and J by 0 bases, and 1 base separated the two germline ends. The CDR3 DNA reads TGCGCCAGCAGCTTGTACCAAGAGACCCAGTACTTC. This sequence encodes CASSLYQETQYF. The full variable domain, with the rest looked up from reference TRBV5-1 and TRBJ2-5, is KAGVTQTPRYLIKTRGQQVTLSCSPISGHRSVSWYQQTPGQGLQFLFEYFSETQRNKGNFPGRFSGRQFSNSRSEMNVSTLELGDSALYLCASSLYQETQYFGPGTRLLVL.

This clonotype was counted a few times. V and J are TRBV20-1 and TRBJ2-5, with 11 bases matching TRBD2. The length of the CDR3 is 17 residues. V lost 0 bases to trimming and J lost 0 bases; unmatched junction nucleotides: 6. From germline, CDR1 is DFQATT and CDR2 SNEGSKA (reference sequence). As DNA, the CDR3 is TGCAGTGCTAGAGACCGCCCTAGCGGGGGGTACCAAGAGACCCAGTACTTC. This sequence encodes CSARDRPSGGYQETQYF.

DNA of the CDR3: TGCGCCAGCAGCTGGACAGCTATGAACACTGAAGCTTTCTTT. This sequence encodes CASSWTAMNTEAFF. This sequence joins TRBV5-1 and TRBJ1-1; D is possibly TRBD1 (6 bases). The V and J ends lost 3 bases and 0 bases respectively, with 9 bases between them. The CDR3 sequence is 14 residues long. CDR1 is SGHRS, CDR2 YFSETQ, per germline.

The CDR3 bases are TGTGCCAGCAGCTTAGATCCCGGAGCCTACGAGCAGTACTTC. It encodes CASSLDPGAYEQYF. The chain has TRBV7-2 and TRBJ2-7; D is unclear. V dropped 1 base and J dropped 2 bases, with 9 bases sitting between them. Germline V gene data show CDR1 as SGHTA and CDR2 as FQGNSA. The CDR3 totals 14 residues.

The chain joins TRBV6-5 to TRBJ2-1; 13 bases fit TRBD2. V lost 2 bases, J lost 6 bases, and 4 bases stayed unmatched. Per the germline V gene, CDR1 is MNHEY and CDR2 is SVGAGI. CDR3 length: 16 residues. The CDR3 region has the DNA TGTGCCAGCAGTTACCCGGGACTAGCGGGGAGCAATGAGCAGTTCTTC. Translated, it gives CASSYPGLAGSNEQFF.

This chain uses TRBV6-2 or TRBV6-3 with TRBJ1-3; possibly TRBD1 for D (5 bases). The CDR3 extends over 16 amino acids. Germline V gives CDR1 MNHEY, CDR2 SVGEGT. Trimming removed 7 bases from V and 0 bases from J, with 16 bases in between. The CDR3 bases are TGTGCCAGCACCTCCGCGAGGGGAAACTCTGGAAACACCATATATTTT. Its protein product is CASTSARGNSGNTIYF.

This clonotype occurred a few times. The J gene is TRBJ2-7, the V gene TRBV4-3; 7 positions agree with TRBD1. Germline V CDR1 and CDR2: LGHNA, YSLEER. V shed 3 bases, J shed 2 bases, and the junction held 4 bases outside the gene matches. This CDR3 comprises 14 residues. The CDR3 loop reads CASSQIGTAYEQYF. The CDR3 DNA is TGCGCCAGCAGCCAGATCGGGACAGCCTACGAGCAGTACTTC.

The chain uses TRBV20-1 and TRBJ2-5; D might be TRBD1 (5 bases). The CDR3 has 13 amino acids. The V end lost 4 bases, the J end lost 2 bases, and 11 bases lay between the germline ends. Germline-derived CDR1 and CDR2 are DFQATT and SNEGSKA (reference sequence). The CDR3 nucleotides are TGCAGTGCTATAGGGGTAACACAAGAGACCCAGTACTTC. This sequence encodes CSAIGVTQETQYF.